This T cell receptor (beta chain) came from a study of response to subunit inactivated influenza vaccine. Study results and caveats: A suggestion made by the authors is that each seasonal influenza vaccination recruits few new T cells.

TCRdb reanalysed the RT-PCR reads using MiXCR and keeps one entry per CDR3 protein. The table shows roughly 710,000 distinct CDR3 sequences, with around 13% occurring only once. This clonotype was picked up a small number of times. Its cognate antigen is unknown. CDR3 size: 10 residues. V lost 5 bases and J 10 bases, leaving 8 bases between the germline ends. The germline V gene has CDR1 SGHAT and CDR2 FQNNGV. The origin of this receptor is a man aged 50-59 years who received an inactivated influenza vaccine. This specimen consisted of PBMCs from blood, obtained about 14 days before vaccination. The V and J genes are TRBV11-2 and TRBJ1-1; D call uncertain. Written as DNA, the CDR3 is TGTGCCAGCAGCGGCGGGGTAGCTTTCTTT. This encodes CASSGGVAFF.